A selection of T cell receptor beta chains follows, all from one sample in a study of blood T cells in healthy people across ages. TCRdb re-analysed the 5' RACE reads in MiXCR, keeping a single row per CDR3 protein. The repertoire includes 890,000 or so distinct CDR3 sequences, approximately 59% of them detected once, and approximately 30% sits in the top ten. The sample taken for sequencing was blood. The receptor set was obtained from a young man in good health. CDR3s leave out the opening cysteine and the closing phenylalanine or tryptophan. For some rows the clone size is stated as once, few or many, or as a class when expanded; others skip it.

CDR3 protein,V gene,clone size,J gene
ASSIETGWIGTQY,TRBV28,NA,TRBJ2-5
VSSSGRINEQF,TRBV7-2,once,TRBJ2-1
ASSQDGGGAVTDTQY,TRBV4-2,many,TRBJ2-3
ASSSLPDGGTQY,TRBV7-2,NA,NA
SARQDGTGGGYT,TRBV20-1,NA,TRBJ1-2
SGRQGHYNSPLH,TRBV29-1,NA,TRBJ1-6
ASSQGLAGGRTDTQY,TRBV4-2,NA,TRBJ2-3
ASSSPEGGRPYEQY,TRBV7-2,few,TRBJ2-7
ASSPSGSRNEQY,TRBV6-2/TRBV6-3,NA,TRBJ2-7
ASNRGVGTGTDTQY,TRBV6-1,NA,TRBJ2-3
ASRGLWGYT,TRBV6-5,NA,TRBJ1-2
SVDAPGQPSYGYT,TRBV29-1,NA,TRBJ1-2
ASSRGGVYEQY,TRBV2,NA,TRBJ2-7
SATGTGVGVEQY,TRBV20-1,NA,NA
ASSPPAGGREDTQY,TRBV7-9,once,TRBJ2-3
SVGIEGTGNTIY,TRBV29-1,NA,TRBJ1-3